Presented here are 21 T cell receptor beta chains from one specimen sequenced in a study of shared clonotypes between healthy human individuals. Method: immunoSEQ multiplex PCR; TCRdb's copy keeps in-frame clones and lacks some. The sample holds some 1 million clones; under 80% are singletons and the top ten take around 1.4%. Sequenced input: memory CD4+ T cells sorted from blood. Subset defined: CD45RA-negative fraction. The receptor source for this set is a man aged 18 to 29 in good health.

Regarding this clone: Other DNA sequences in the same sample also yield this CDR3. The chain combines TRBV5-1 with TRBJ1-2, with D tentatively TRBD1 (6 bases). V was cut by 0 bases and J by 2 bases, with 11 bases left in between. In germline, CDR1 is SGHRS, CDR2 YFSETQ. The CDR3 consists of 15 residues. CDR3 in amino acids: CASSLEAGANYGYTF. In nucleotides, the CDR3 is TGCGCCAGCAGCTTGGAGGCGGGGGCGAACTATGGCTACACCTTC.

V and J are TRBV6-5 and TRBJ2-7, with 8 positions matching TRBD2. The CDR3 consists of 14 residues. The V and J ends lost 6 bases and 3 bases, in that order; junction bases with no gene match: 7. CDR1 and CDR2 (germline): MNHEY, SVGAGI. CDR3 in amino acids: CASSRPGTSYEQYF. CDR3 nucleotide sequence: TGTGCCAGCAGCCGACCCGGGACTAGCTACGAGCAGTACTTC.

This clone occurred a few times. The chain uses TRBV2 and TRBJ1-6, with D possibly matching TRBD1 (5 bases). V was shortened by 4 bases and J by 10 bases, with 14 bases between the two germline ends. CDR1 and CDR2 from the germline V gene are SNHLY and FYNNEI. CDR3 size: 14 residues. The CDR3 nucleotides read TGTGCCAGCAGTGCGCAGGGTGAAAGCTCACCCCTCCACTTT. It translates to CASSAQGESSPLHF.

On this clone: One end of the junction does not line up with germline, which may come from a read error. CDR3 protein: CASSVRGEASYEQYF. The CDR3 DNA is TGCGCCAGCAGTGTGAGGGGGGAGGCCTCCTACGAGCAGTACTTC. V gene TRBV5-4 combines with J gene TRBJ2-7; possibly TRBD1 or TRBD2 for D (6 bases each). The CDR3 extends over 15 amino acids. The V gene's germline CDR1 is SGHNT and CDR2 YYREEE (reference sequence).

The rearrangement uses TRBV6-5 and TRBJ1-2; 7 positions match TRBD1. The CDR3 is made up of 15 amino acids. Unmatched junction bases numbered 7, after V lost 2 bases and J lost 4 bases. Germline V gives CDR1 MNHEY, CDR2 SVGAGI. CDR3 DNA sequence: TGTGCCAGCAGTTACGATCTCCGGGACAGCTATGGCTACACCTTC. Protein product: CASSYDLRDSYGYTF.

This clone was picked up a small number of times. V usage is TRBV15 and J usage is TRBJ2-7; TRBD2 matches at 9 bases. This CDR3 comprises 14 residues. Germline V gives CDR1 LNHNV, CDR2 YYDKDF (reference sequence). Trimming at V came to 5 bases and at J to 4 bases, leaving 6 bases not matched to a gene. The CDR3 is CATSAGGRTYEQYF. CDR3 nucleotides: TGTGCCACCAGCGCGGGGGGGCGTACGTACGAGCAGTACTTC.

DNA for the CDR3: TGTGCCTGGACAGGTGGGGCGGCCCAGTACTTC. Its translation: CAWTGGAAQYF. The rearrangement joins TRBV30 to TRBJ2-5, with a possible D match to TRBD1 (5 bases). CDR3 length equals 11 residues. V shed 4 bases and J shed 9 bases, with 12 bases lying between them. CDR1 is GTSNPN and CDR2 is SVGIG in the germline V gene (reference sequence).

This chain connects TRBV14 to TRBJ2-3, with unresolved D. V was trimmed by 1 base and J by 3 bases, leaving 8 bases between them. This CDR3 is built from 14 residues. Germline lookup yields CDR1 SGHDN and CDR2 FVKESK. As DNA, the CDR3 is TGTGCCAGCAGCCAAGTCGCCCTAACAGATACGCAGTATTTT. Translation: CASSQVALTDTQYF.

V gene TRBV29-1 combines with J gene TRBJ1-3; no firm D call. There are 14 residues in the CDR3. V was pared by 4 bases and J by 2 bases, with 12 bases between. The V gene's germline CDR1 is SQVTM and CDR2 ANQGSEA. CDR3 loop: CSVVWWETGNTIYF. CDR3 nucleotide sequence: TGCAGCGTTGTATGGTGGGAGACTGGAAACACCATATATTTT.

The chain carries TRBV6-5 and TRBJ1-2; a weak D match, TRBD1 (5 bases). CDR1 and CDR2 (germline): MNHEY, SVGAGI. V lost 6 bases, J lost 8 bases, and 19 bases lay in between. The CDR3 contains 14 residues. CDR3 loop: CASRRGSPLWGYTF. The CDR3 DNA reads as TGTGCCAGCAGAAGGGGATCCCCTCTTTGGGGCTACACCTTC.

This sequence joins TRBV2 and TRBJ2-5; TRBD2 agrees at 10 bases. Trimming at V came to 8 bases and at J to 2 bases, leaving 14 bases not matched to a gene. Per the germline V gene, CDR1 is SNHLY and CDR2 is FYNNEI. The CDR3 is 17 amino acids. The CDR3 DNA follows: TGTGCCAGCTGGGTGGCTAGCGGGAGAAGAGGACAAGAGACCCAGTACTTC. It translates to CASWVASGRRGQETQYF.

The V gene is TRBV5-4, the J gene TRBJ1-6; maybe TRBD1 (5 bases). The CDR3 totals 12 residues. The V gene's germline CDR1 is SGHNT and CDR2 YYREEE (reference sequence). Trimming took 5 bases from V and 9 from J, leaving 9 bases between them. The CDR3 loop is CASRIGGSPLHF. As DNA, the CDR3 is TGTGCCAGCAGAATCGGGGGTTCACCCCTCCACTTT.

This clone occurred a few times. The CDR3 region is CSVGMVTGQLNTEAFF. CDR3 coding DNA: TGCAGCGTTGGCATGGTGACAGGGCAGTTGAACACTGAAGCTTTCTTT. The V gene is TRBV29-1, the J gene TRBJ1-1; 7 nucleotides align to TRBD1. The CDR3 is 16 amino acids. The V gene end was trimmed by 4 bases and the J gene end by 0 bases; junction bases not matched to a gene: 11. The germline gives CDR1 SQVTM, CDR2 ANQGSEA. Looking up the rest from reference TRBV29-1 and TRBJ1-1 gives the full variable domain: SAVISQKPSRDICQRGTSLTIQCQVDSQVTMMFWYRQQPGQSLTLIATANQGSEATYESGFVIDKFPISRPNLTFSTLTVSNMSPEDSSIYLCSVGMVTGQLNTEAFFGQGTRLTVV.

This chain joins TRBV30 and TRBJ2-5; either TRBD1 or TRBD2 may fit D (6 bases each). The CDR3 length is 14 residues. V was pared by 4 bases and J by 1 base, with 13 bases between. CDR1 and CDR2 (germline): GTSNPN, SVGIG (reference sequence). CDR3 in amino acids: CAWTGGGIQETQYF. The CDR3 DNA reads as TGTGCCTGGACAGGAGGGGGGATCCAAGAGACCCAGTACTTC.

V is TRBV27 and J is TRBJ2-7, with TRBD1 as a possible D gene (6 bases). V was trimmed by 8 bases and J by 0 bases, leaving 14 bases between them. This CDR3 has 14 amino acids. The V gene's germline CDR1 is MNHEY and CDR2 SMNVEV (reference sequence). CDR3 in DNA: TGTGCCAGCTCACGACAGGCTGACTCCTACGAGCAGTACTTC. This translates into CASSRQADSYEQYF.

This chain uses TRBV7-2 with TRBJ1-5; D remains unclear. Trimming took off 2 bases at V and 3 bases at J, with 14 bases between the two ends. The CDR3 contains 16 residues. CDR1 and CDR2 from the germline V gene are SGHTA and FQGNSA. The CDR3 loop reads CASSLTYYGFNQPQHF. In DNA form, the CDR3 reads TGTGCCAGCAGCTTAACTTATTACGGATTCAATCAGCCCCAGCATTTT.

The rearrangement joins TRBV4-1 to TRBJ2-7; TRBD2 matches 14 bases. The CDR3 covers 20 residues. The germline gives CDR1 MGHRA, CDR2 YSYEKL. V shed 3 bases and J 0 bases; nucleotides not matched to a gene: 13. CDR3 protein: CASSHHLGLAGGNISYEQYF. CDR3 DNA sequence: TGCGCCAGCAGCCATCATCTCGGACTAGCGGGGGGCAACATCTCCTACGAGCAGTACTTC.

The V and J genes are TRBV9 and TRBJ1-1; no reliable D call. Germline CDR1 reads SGDLS; CDR2 reads YYNGEE. The CDR3 has 13 residues. Trimming removed 4 bases at V and 4 bases at J, with 11 bases between. CDR3 protein: CASSPQPGTEAFF. The CDR3 nucleotides read TGTGCCAGCAGCCCCCAGCCGGGCACTGAAGCTTTCTTT.

Points on this clone: A single base separates this from a much larger clone, so it may be a read error. Distinct nucleotide sequences in the sample also encode this CDR3. CDR3 region: CASSRDSNQPQHF. The CDR3 DNA sequence: TGTGCCAGCTCAAGGGATAGCAATCAGCCCCAGCATTTT. The chain recombines TRBV2 with TRBJ1-5; no clear D gene. The CDR3 length is 13 residues. Germline values: CDR1 SNHLY, CDR2 FYNNEI. Trimming cost V 8 bases and J 0 bases, with 8 bases left between them.

This clone showed up just a few times. The CDR3: CASSEAEGQPQHF. For the CDR3, the DNA is TGTGCCAGCAGTGAGGCAGAGGGGCAGCCCCAGCATTTT. The chain has TRBV6-4 and TRBJ1-5; weak D call: TRBD1 (5 bases). The length of the CDR3 is 13 residues. With 3 bases removed from V and 7 bases from J, the gap between germline ends came to 10 bases. CDR1 and CDR2 (germline): MRHNA, SNTAGT.

This clone occurred once. V and J are TRBV5-6 and TRBJ2-2; D remains unclear. The CDR3 loop spans 15 amino acids. The germline gives CDR1 SGHDT, CDR2 YYEEEE. V lost 1 base to trimming and J lost 0 bases, with 7 bases between them. The CDR3 region is CASSLLEANTGELFF. The CDR3 nucleotides read TGTGCCAGCAGCTTGCTGGAAGCGAACACCGGGGAGCTGTTTTTT.